This TCR beta chain was sequenced in a study of T-cell memory formation after mild COVID-19. Study results and caveats: Clones that got smaller from day 15 to 85 had even CD4/CD8, while clones growing later tipped toward CD4+. There was no confirmation that second-wave clones peaking on day 37 were SARS-CoV-2 specific.

The CDR3 sequence is 13 residues long. In germline, CDR1 is SGHAT, CDR2 FQNNGV. The V gene lost 5 bases and the J gene lost 4 bases, with 11 bases spanning the gap. A word on this clonotype: What it recognizes is unknown.

TCRdb re-called the 5' RACE reads through MiXCR, storing one row per CDR3 protein. The sample carries some 300,000 distinct CDR3 sequences, around 19% recorded once. Sample: PBMCs or a T cell subset sorted from them (not recorded which). This sequence joins TRBV11-2 and TRBJ1-1; D is unclear. The TCR was taken from a man aged 18 to 29 who had mild COVID-19 (a few samples of this study predate the infection). Cell type and time point are not known. In DNA, the CDR3 is TGTGCCAGCAGCCCCAGAGCGTCCACTGAAGCTTTCTTT. The encoded protein is CASSPRASTEAFF.